A single sample is the source of the 29 T cell receptor beta chains below, sequenced in a study of cytomegalovirus exposure and HLA in healthy donors. Primers included in the PCR were 60 Vbeta and 13 Jbeta primers. Profiled with immunoSEQ multiplex PCR; TCRdb holds only in-frame clones, not every one. Of about 94,000 clones listed, around three fifths were seen once; the top ten hold about 3.9%. Sequencing was performed on PBMCs. The receptors were gathered from a man aged 30 to 45 in good health and CMV-seronegative.

To note about this clone: Mismatch with germline at one junction end may stem from a read error. The rearrangement joins TRBV10-3 to TRBJ2-7; D uncertain. Germline V gene sequence: CDR1 ENHRY, CDR2 SYGVKD. The CDR3 runs to 14 residues. The CDR3 nucleotides read TGTGCCATCAGTGAGTCGTCCCCGCCCCTCGAGCAATACTTC. Amino acids: CAISESSPPLEQYF.

This clone was recorded a few times. This chain joins TRBV9 and TRBJ1-1; the match to TRBD1 covers 7 bases. The CDR3 has 14 residues. The V gene end was trimmed by 6 bases and the J gene end by 2 bases; junction bases not matched to a gene: 7. The germline V gene has CDR1 SGDLS and CDR2 YYNGEE. CDR3 sequence reads: CASNPQGFNTEAFF. The DNA for the CDR3 is TGTGCCAGCAACCCACAGGGGTTTAACACTGAAGCTTTCTTT. Combining the CDR3 with reference TRBV9 and TRBJ1-1 gives the whole variable domain DSGVTQTPKHLITATGQRVTLRCSPRSGDLSVYWYQQSLDQGLQFLIQYYNGEERAKGNILERFSAQQFPDLHSELNLSSLELGDSALYFCASNPQGFNTEAFFGQGTRLTVV.

The CDR3 DNA reads TGTGCCAGCAGTGAAGGCAGGGATACTGAAGCTTTCTTT. Its protein is CASSEGRDTEAFF. The rearrangement joins TRBV6-1 to TRBJ1-1; a possible D gene is TRBD1 (5 bases). Trimming removed 1 base from V and 5 bases from J, with 8 bases in between. Germline assignment: CDR1 MNHNS and CDR2 SASEGT. This CDR3 comprises 13 residues.

The chain links TRBV7-8 to TRBJ2-5; 8 bases are a match to TRBD2. CDR3 length: 15 residues. Germline V lookup: CDR1 SGHVS, CDR2 FQNEAQ. Trimming cost V 3 bases and J 2 bases; bases outside gene matches: 5. The CDR3, as DNA: TGTGCCAGCAGCTTTGGGTTAGCGGGACAAGAGACCCAGTACTTC. This encodes CASSFGLAGQETQYF.

The J gene is TRBJ1-3, the V gene TRBV6-5; D remains ambiguous. V lost 5 bases to trimming and J lost 9 bases, with 14 bases between them. In germline, CDR1 is MNHEY, CDR2 SVGAGI. This CDR3 has 13 amino acids. The CDR3 nucleotides are TGTGCCAGCAGTACCGCCTCGTGGAGCACCATATATTTT. Protein: CASSTASWSTIYF.

This rearrangement joins TRBV9 to TRBJ2-7; 9 bases agree with TRBD1. Germline values: CDR1 SGDLS, CDR2 YYNGEE. With 3 bases clipped from V and 7 bases from J, the junction kept 11 bases outside the gene matches. The CDR3 consists of 15 residues. DNA of the CDR3: TGTGCCAGCAGCGGGACCGGGACAGGGTTTGATGAGCAGTACTTC. It is translated as CASSGTGTGFDEQYF.

V and J are TRBV19 and TRBJ2-5; 7 nucleotides match TRBD1. The assigned J gene may be wrong: the sequence end matches TRBJ2-7 better. Germline V lookup: CDR1 LNHDA, CDR2 SQIVND (reference sequence). This CDR3 is built from 17 residues. The CDR3 spells CASSPWDSVSSQYEQYF. The CDR3 nucleotides read TGTGCCAGTAGTCCTTGGGACAGTGTAAGCTCCCAATACGAGCAGTACTTC.

The chain links TRBV28 to TRBJ1-5; unclear D gene. CDR1 is MDHEN and CDR2 is SYDVKM in the germline V gene. The V end lost 5 bases, the J end lost 5 bases, and 7 bases lay between the germline ends. The CDR3 is 12 residues long. CDR3 nucleotide sequence: TGTGCCAGCAGTGCCCTAGATCAGCCCCAGCATTTT. It yields the protein CASSALDQPQHF.

This chain joins TRBV29-1 and TRBJ2-3; possible D gene TRBD1, 5 bases. Germline V gene data show CDR1 as SQVTM and CDR2 as ANQGSEA. This CDR3 has 13 amino acids. Trimming took 1 base from V and 2 from J, leaving 7 bases between them. The CDR3 DNA reads TGCAGCGTTGAAGGCAGGGCCACAGATACGCAGTATTTT. This codes for CSVEGRATDTQYF.

The sample holds a few counts of this clone. The rearrangement uses TRBV6-6 and TRBJ1-5; TRBD1 aligns across 10 bases. This CDR3 has 16 residues. Germline-derived CDR1 and CDR2 are MNHNY and SVGAGI (reference sequence). J lost 5 bases, V lost 2 bases, and 6 bases had no gene match. The CDR3 region is CASSYGTGEVHQPQHF. The CDR3 region has the DNA TGTGCCAGCAGTTACGGGACAGGGGAGGTACATCAGCCCCAGCATTTT.

The J gene is TRBJ2-1, the V gene TRBV7-9; 7 positions match TRBD1. Germline loops: CDR1 SEHNR, CDR2 FQNEAQ (reference sequence). J lost 4 bases, V lost 7 bases, and 7 bases had no gene match. The CDR3 runs to 14 residues. The CDR3 DNA reads as TGTGCCAGCAACCCCACAGGGGTATACAATGAGCAGTTCTTC. It is translated as CASNPTGVYNEQFF.

CDR3 in DNA: TGTGCCAGCAACCGACTAGCGGGACCTCGAGAGACCCAGTACTTC. Protein sequence: CASNRLAGPRETQYF. The chain uses TRBV2 and TRBJ2-5; 11 nucleotides line up with TRBD2. Germline CDR1 SNHLY, CDR2 FYNNEI. The CDR3 is 15 amino acids. The junction had 8 bases not matched to a gene; V was cut back by 7 bases and J by 4 bases.

The chain uses TRBV6-1 and TRBJ1-6, with D unresolved. This CDR3 region has 15 residues. Trimming cost V 2 bases and J 8 bases, with 13 bases left between them. In germline, CDR1 is MNHNS, CDR2 SASEGT. CDR3 in DNA: TGTGCCAGCAGTGAATTTGTCAGGATGTATTCACCCCTCCACTTT. Its translation: CASSEFVRMYSPLHF.

The table lists this clone with a count of one. The chain carries TRBV28 and TRBJ1-4; the D gene is possibly TRBD1 (6 bases). V dropped 7 bases and J dropped 6 bases, with 15 bases sitting between them. This CDR3 has 14 residues. The germline V gene has CDR1 MDHEN and CDR2 SYDVKM. DNA for the CDR3: TGTGCCAGCAACAGGGCAGGGAAGGATGAAAAACTGTTTTTT. It yields the protein CASNRAGKDEKLFF.

This clone came up once. The rearrangement uses TRBV19 and TRBJ2-1; 14 nucleotides match TRBD2. CDR1 LNHDA and CDR2 SQIVND come from the germline V gene (reference sequence). V was pared by 8 bases and J by 0 bases, with 3 bases of the junction left unmatched. The CDR3 totals 16 residues. As DNA, the CDR3 is TGTGCCAGTGGACTAGCGGGAGGTTCCTCCTACAATGAGCAGTTCTTC. This translates into CASGLAGGSSYNEQFF. Full variable domain (remainder filled in from reference TRBV19 and TRBJ2-1): DGGITQSPKYLFRKEGQNVTLSCEQNLNHDAMYWYRQDPGQGLRLIYYSQIVNDFQKGDIAEGYSVSREKKESFPLTVTSAQKNPTAFYLCASGLAGGSSYNEQFFGPGTRLTVL.

V gene TRBV4-2 combines with J gene TRBJ2-4, with 7 bases matching TRBD2. Germline-derived CDR1 and CDR2 are LGHNA and YNFKEQ. The CDR3 spans 14 residues. The V and J ends lost 4 bases and 0 bases, in that order; junction bases with no gene match: 0. The CDR3 loop is CASSLAGAKNIQYF. CDR3 DNA sequence: TGTGCCAGCAGCCTAGCGGGAGCCAAAAACATTCAGTACTTC.

This clone appeared a few times. The chain recombines TRBV19 with TRBJ1-2, with unresolved D. The V end lost 5 bases, the J end lost 3 bases, and 13 bases lay between the germline ends. Germline V gene lookup returns CDR1 LNHDA and CDR2 SQIVND (reference sequence). CDR3 length: 14 residues. The CDR3 DNA sequence: TGTGCCAGTAGTTTAACGGGGATCTACTATGGCTACACCTTC. Its translation is CASSLTGIYYGYTF.

V and J are TRBV13 and TRBJ2-4; weak D call: TRBD2 (6 bases). The ends were cut back, 0 bases at V and 7 bases at J, with 13 bases in the middle. The germline gives CDR1 PRHDT, CDR2 FYEKMQ (reference sequence). This CDR3 comprises 15 residues. The CDR3 nucleotides are TGTGCCAGCAGCTTAGGCCGGGGGAAAGCGAACATTCAGTACTTC. The encoded protein is CASSLGRGKANIQYF.

This rearrangement joins TRBV7-9 to TRBJ1-2, with a weak D call TRBD1 (6 bases). This CDR3 has 13 residues. V gave up 2 bases and J gave up 7 bases, with 11 bases separating them. CDR1 is SEHNR and CDR2 is FQNEAQ in the germline V gene (reference sequence). The CDR3 DNA sequence: TGTGCCAGCAGCTTATCGGGGGGCCGTGGCTACACCTTC. Its protein is CASSLSGGRGYTF. Combining the CDR3 with reference TRBV7-9 and TRBJ1-2 gives the whole variable domain DTGVSQNPRHKITKRGQNVTFRCDPISEHNRLYWYRQTLGQGPEFLTYFQNEAQLEKSRLLSDRFSAERPKGSFSTLEIQRTEQGDSAMYLCASSLSGGRGYTFGSGTRLTVV.

This chain uses TRBV15 with TRBJ2-2; D perhaps matches TRBD1 (6 bases). CDR1 and CDR2 from the germline V gene are LNHNV and YYDKDF (reference sequence). The CDR3 has 15 amino acids. V lost 4 bases, J lost 1 base, and 10 bases lay in between. Here the CDR3 reads CATSKRDKNTGELFF. The CDR3 nucleotides are TGTGCCACCAGCAAACGGGACAAGAACACCGGGGAGCTGTTTTTT.

This clone was seen a few times. J is TRBJ2-1 and V is TRBV5-1; D is possibly TRBD2 (7 bases). CDR3 length: 16 residues. The germline gives CDR1 SGHRS, CDR2 YFSETQ. Trimming shortened V by 9 bases and J by 0 bases, and 19 bases separated the two germline ends. The DNA for the CDR3 is TGCGCCACCGAGGGGGGGTCTATGAGCTCCTACAATGAGCAGTTCTTC. Translating it yields CATEGGSMSSYNEQFF.

This clone appeared a few times. The rearrangement joins TRBV5-4 to TRBJ2-1; 8 bases agree with TRBD2. The germline CDR1 and CDR2 sequences are SGHNT and YYREEE (reference sequence). V gave up 5 bases and J gave up 4 bases; unmatched junction bases: 14. The CDR3 contains 17 residues. The CDR3 sequence: CASRFRRGAGVYNEQFF. In DNA, the CDR3 is TGTGCCAGCAGGTTCCGCCGTGGAGCGGGGGTTTACAATGAGCAGTTCTTC.

This chain joins TRBV29-1 and TRBJ1-2; a possible D gene is TRBD1 (5 bases). This CDR3 has 13 residues. V lost 1 base, J lost 4 bases, and 10 bases lay in between. Germline CDR1 SQVTM, CDR2 ANQGSEA. The CDR3 region has the DNA TGCAGCGTTGAAGTACAGGAGCTCTATGGCTACACCTTC. Translation: CSVEVQELYGYTF.

This chain joins TRBV27 and TRBJ1-1, with 9 bases aligning to TRBD1. This CDR3 is 14 amino acids long. CDR1 MNHEY and CDR2 SMNVEV come from the germline V gene (reference sequence). Trimming cost V 6 bases and J 3 bases; bases outside gene matches: 5. The CDR3 protein is CASRQHRGHTEAFF. As DNA, the CDR3 is TGTGCCAGCAGACAACACAGGGGGCACACTGAAGCTTTCTTT.

This clone was counted between two and nine times. The chain links TRBV4-1 to TRBJ2-5, with a weak D call TRBD1 (6 bases). Germline CDR1 MGHRA, CDR2 YSYEKL. Between the trimmed V and J ends, which lost 0 bases and 4 bases, there was a span of 21 bases. The CDR3 spans 18 residues. The DNA for the CDR3 is TGCGCCAGCAGCCAAGATTGGGGGCAGCCTTTAGTAGTAGAGACCCAGTACTTC. Protein: CASSQDWGQPLVVETQYF.

The rearrangement links TRBV11-3 to TRBJ2-1; possible D gene TRBD2, 5 bases. Germline CDR1 reads SGHNT; CDR2 reads YENEEA. The CDR3 runs to 14 residues. Trimming took off 1 base at V and 7 bases at J, with 11 bases between the two ends. The CDR3 DNA reads as TGTGCCAGCAGCTTAGGGCTAACGGGGAATGAGCAGTTCTTC. Encoded protein: CASSLGLTGNEQFF. The full variable domain, completed using reference TRBV11-3 and TRBJ2-1, is EAGVVQSPRYKIIEKKQPVAFWCNPISGHNTLYWYLQNLGQGPELLIRYENEEAVDDSQLPKDRFSAERLKGVDSTLKIQPAELGDSAVYLCASSLGLTGNEQFFGPGTRLTVL.

The chain is built from TRBV19 and TRBJ2-4; no definite D call. This CDR3 is built from 15 residues. From germline, CDR1 is LNHDA and CDR2 SQIVND (reference sequence). The germline V and J ends were trimmed by 6 bases and 6 bases, with 18 bases remaining between them. CDR3 sequence (DNA): TGTGCCAGTAGCTCCCCGGCGCAGGTGATAAACATTCAGTACTTC. This sequence encodes CASSSPAQVINIQYF.

This clone is a singleton in its sample. This chain uses TRBV5-4 with TRBJ2-3; D is perhaps TRBD2 (7 bases). The CDR3 totals 17 residues. Trimming shortened V by 1 base and J by 1 base, and 16 bases separated the two germline ends. The germline gives CDR1 SGHNT, CDR2 YYREEE (reference sequence). The CDR3 nucleotides read TGTGCCAGCAGCTTGTATTTTGGGGGGGCAGGCACAGATACGCAGTATTTT. The encoded protein is CASSLYFGGAGTDTQYF.

The V gene is TRBV2, the J gene TRBJ2-3; the match to TRBD2 covers 11 bases. The V gene's germline CDR1 is SNHLY and CDR2 FYNNEI. This CDR3 is 15 amino acids long. Losses at the gene ends were 5 bases for V and 3 bases for J; bases not matched to a gene: 4. CDR3 sequence: CASSLSGGETDTQYF. The CDR3 nucleotides read TGTGCCAGCAGTCTTAGCGGGGGGGAGACAGATACGCAGTATTTT.